The rows below give T cell receptor beta chains drawn from one sample of a study of regulatory T cells in long-lasting Graves disease. Each CDR3 protein is one row after TCRdb ran MiXCR on the multiplex PCR reads. Of around 500,000 distinct CDR3 sequences listed, approximately 13% were seen once; the top ten hold 8.5% to 10%. Another study also made use of these data, one on T cells in Graves' hyperthyroidism and ophthalmopathy.

This specimen consisted of peripheral blood mononuclear cells (PBMCs), obtained at new diagnosis, from a patient treated with antithyroid drugs. All receptors come from a man aged 25 to 40 with Graves disease. The CDR3 runs from the conserved cysteine through the conserved F or W. The D gene is left open where the match is weak. Some rows mark clone size as missing; the rest say once, few, many or name a class of expanded clone.

v_call	j_call	d_call	clone_size	cdr3_aa	cdr3_nt
TRBV30	TRBJ2-7	TRBD1	few	CAWSVTGRGRNEQYF	TGTGCCTGGAGTGTAACGGGCAGGGGGCGCAACGAGCAGTACTTC
TRBV5-1	TRBJ1-6	TRBD1	many	CASSNDREVSPLHF	TGCGCCAGCAGCAACGACAGGGAAGTCTCACCCCTCCACTTT
TRBV20-1	TRBJ1-1	-	many	CSASTGNTEAFF	TGCAGTGCTAGCACAGGCAACACTGAAGCTTTCTTT
TRBV12-3/TRBV12-4	TRBJ2-1	TRBD2	many	CASSTSGIIHNEQFF	TGTGCCAGCAGCACTAGCGGCATAATTCACAATGAGCAGTTCTTC
TRBV7-9	TRBJ2-1	-	many	CASSFVQGYNEQFF	TGTGCCAGCAGCTTCGTCCAGGGATACAATGAGCAGTTCTTC
TRBV7-6	TRBJ2-7	-	many	CASSLDTGSYEQYF	TGTGCCAGCAGCTTAGATACAGGGAGCTACGAGCAGTACTTC
TRBV7-3	TRBJ2-1	-	many	CASSLSANNEQFF	TGTGCCAGCAGCTTAAGTGCTAACAATGAGCAGTTCTTC
TRBV20-1	TRBJ1-3	-	-	CSAREGTSGNTIYF	TGCAGTGCTAGAGAGGGGACCTCTGGAAACACCATATATTTT
TRBV6-1	TRBJ2-6	-	-	CASSLGASGANVLTF	TGTGCCAGCAGCCTCGGGGCCTCTGGGGCCAACGTCCTGACTTTC
TRBV7-9	TRBJ1-6	-	many	CASSGANSPLHF	TGTGCCAGCAGCGGGGCAAATTCACCCCTCCACTTT
TRBV20-1	TRBJ2-2	-	many	CSARAHLGGLGELFF	TGCAGTGCTAGAGCCCACCTTGGGGGACTTGGGGAGCTGTTTTTT
TRBV27	TRBJ2-1	TRBD1	-	CASRARTGGKNEQFF	TGTGCCAGCAGGGCGCGGACAGGGGGCAAGAATGAGCAGTTCTTC
TRBV12-3/TRBV12-4	TRBJ1-2	-	many	CASSIWGRAGGYTF	TGTGCCAGCAGTATCTGGGGGCGAGCAGGAGGCTACACCTTC
TRBV19	TRBJ2-3	-	many	CASSLRGATDTQYF	TGTGCCAGCAGTCTCCGTGGGGCCACAGATACGCAGTATTTT
TRBV2	TRBJ2-7	-	many	CASRLGPEQYF	TGTGCCAGCAGACTGGGACCGGAGCAGTACTTC